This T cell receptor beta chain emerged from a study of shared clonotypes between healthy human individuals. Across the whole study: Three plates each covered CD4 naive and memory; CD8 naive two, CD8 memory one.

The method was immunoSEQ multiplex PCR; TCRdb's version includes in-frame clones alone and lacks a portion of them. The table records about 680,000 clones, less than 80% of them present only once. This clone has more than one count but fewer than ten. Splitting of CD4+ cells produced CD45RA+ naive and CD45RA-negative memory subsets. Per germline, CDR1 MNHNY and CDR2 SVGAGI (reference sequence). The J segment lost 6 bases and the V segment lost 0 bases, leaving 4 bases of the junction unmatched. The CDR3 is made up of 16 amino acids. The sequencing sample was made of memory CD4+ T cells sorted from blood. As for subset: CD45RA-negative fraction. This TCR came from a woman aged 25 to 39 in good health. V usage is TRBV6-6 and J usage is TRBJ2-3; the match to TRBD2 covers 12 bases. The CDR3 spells CASSYSTSGSRDTQYF. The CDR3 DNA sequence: TGTGCCAGCAGTTACTCGACTAGCGGGAGCCGGGATACGCAGTATTTT.